These T cell receptor beta chains were read from a single sample in a study of cytomegalovirus exposure and HLA in healthy donors. Libraries were prepared by immunoSEQ multiplex PCR; TCRdb keeps only in-frame clonotypes and omits some of them. The sample has about 150,000 clones, around 75% seen once. Specimen: PBMCs. The source is a middle-aged man in good health and CMV-seronegative. Each CDR3 is given with its conserved first and last residue. The D gene is left open where the match is weak. The size of a clone is reported for some rows only, either as once, few or many, or as a class for expanded clones.

D: NA
V: TRBV5-1
J: TRBJ2-5
length: 15
size: once
DNA: TGCGCCAGCAGCTTGGGTCCTGGGGGGTCAGAGACCCAGTACTTC
CDR3: CASSLGPGGSETQYF

D: NA
V: TRBV7-6
J: TRBJ2-7
length: 14
size: NA
DNA: TGTGCCAGCGGAACTACGGACATTTCCTACGAGCAGTACTTC
CDR3: CASGTTDISYEQYF

D: NA
V: TRBV27
J: TRBJ1-2
length: 13
size: NA
DNA: TGTGCCAGCAGTTGGTCAGGGATCGGAGGCTACACCTTC
CDR3: CASSWSGIGGYTF

D: TRBD1
V: TRBV7-8
J: TRBJ1-5
length: 15
size: NA
DNA: TGTGCCAGCAGCTTAGCAACAGGGGCGGGACAGCCCCAGCATTTT
CDR3: CASSLATGAGQPQHF

D: TRBD1
V: TRBV30
J: TRBJ1-2
length: 13
size: NA
DNA: TGTGCCTGGTCCCAGGGGGCGCGTTATGGCTACACCTTC
CDR3: CAWSQGARYGYTF

D: NA
V: TRBV7-8
J: TRBJ2-3
length: 16
size: NA
DNA: TGTGCCAGCAGCTTAGGGCAGGGCCAATACACAGATACGCAGTATTTT
CDR3: CASSLGQGQYTDTQYF

D: NA
V: TRBV5-1
J: TRBJ2-7
length: 14
size: NA
DNA: TGCGCCAGCAGCCCCTCAACAGTTGGTTACGAGCAGTACTTC
CDR3: CASSPSTVGYEQYF

D: NA
V: TRBV7-9
J: TRBJ2-7
length: 11
size: once
DNA: TGCGCCAGCAGCTTACAGGTCGAGCAGTACTTC
CDR3: CASSLQVEQYF

D: NA
V: TRBV30
J: TRBJ1-2
length: 12
size: NA
DNA: TGTGCCTGGAGTCCGGGGGTAGGAGGCTACACCTTC
CDR3: CAWSPGVGGYTF

D: NA
V: TRBV18
J: TRBJ1-2
length: 14
size: NA
DNA: TGTGCCAGCTCACCAGGGGGGACTAACTATGGCTACACCTTC
CDR3: CASSPGGTNYGYTF

D: TRBD1
V: TRBV11-2
J: TRBJ1-1
length: 19
size: NA
DNA: TGTGCCAGCAGCTTAAATTTTTATTTGGGACAGAACATGAACACTGAAGCTTTCTTT
CDR3: CASSLNFYLGQNMNTEAFF

D: TRBD1
V: TRBV19
J: TRBJ2-3
length: 12
size: NA
DNA: TGTGCCAGTAGTATGGACAGGGATACGCAGTATTTT
CDR3: CASSMDRDTQYF

D: TRBD1
V: TRBV9
J: TRBJ2-1
length: 15
size: few
DNA: TGTGCCAGCAGCGTAGGATCGGACAGGGGCAATGAGCAGTTCTTC
CDR3: CASSVGSDRGNEQFF

D: NA
V: TRBV29-1
J: TRBJ2-5
length: 14
size: NA
DNA: TGCAGCGCCCACCGGCGGGGACAGATAGAGACCCAGTACTTC
CDR3: CSAHRRGQIETQYF

D: NA
V: TRBV7-9
J: TRBJ1-1
length: 12
size: few
DNA: TGTGCCAGCAGCTTAGCAGGGGCTGAAGCTTTCTTT
CDR3: CASSLAGAEAFF

D: TRBD2
V: TRBV6-4
J: TRBJ2-1
length: 15
size: once
DNA: TGTGCCAGCAGCCTCCTAGCGGGTGCGTACAATGAGCAGTTCTTC
CDR3: CASSLLAGAYNEQFF

D: TRBD1
V: TRBV5-1
J: TRBJ2-7
length: 12
size: NA
DNA: TGCGCCAGCAGCTTCACAGGGGGCGAGCAGTACTTC
CDR3: CASSFTGGEQYF

D: NA
V: TRBV30
J: TRBJ1-3
length: 12
size: NA
DNA: TGTGCCTGGAGTGCAGTCGGAAACACCATATATTTT
CDR3: CAWSAVGNTIYF

D: NA
V: TRBV9
J: TRBJ2-2
length: 18
size: NA
DNA: TGTGCCAGCAGCGTAAGGCGGGGACGGGAAACCGACACCGGGGAGCTGTTTTTT
CDR3: CASSVRRGRETDTGELFF

D: TRBD2
V: TRBV7-9
J: TRBJ2-3
length: 16
size: NA
DNA: TGTGCCAGCAGTTTACGAGGAACTAGCGTCACAGATACGCAGTATTTT
CDR3: CASSLRGTSVTDTQYF

D: NA
V: TRBV30
J: TRBJ1-1
length: 15
size: once
DNA: TGTGCCTGGAGTGTTAAGTTACCGGGGTACACTGAAGCTTTCTTT
CDR3: CAWSVKLPGYTEAFF

D: NA
V: TRBV7-8
J: TRBJ2-7
length: 14
size: NA
DNA: TGTGCCAGCAGCTTCGCAGGGGCGCACTACGAGCAGTACTTC
CDR3: CASSFAGAHYEQYF

D: NA
V: TRBV19
J: TRBJ1-2
length: 15
size: NA
DNA: TGTGCCAGTAGTATAGCCGGGCAGGGCAACTATGGCTACACCTTC
CDR3: CASSIAGQGNYGYTF

D: NA
V: TRBV10-3
J: TRBJ1-2
length: 15
size: NA
DNA: TGTGCCATCAGGGCCGGGACACTGAGAAACTATGGCTACACCTTC
CDR3: CAIRAGTLRNYGYTF

D: TRBD1
V: TRBV5-4
J: TRBJ2-7
length: 13
size: NA
DNA: TGTGCCAGCAGCACTACTACAGGGGGCGAGCAGTACTTC
CDR3: CASSTTTGGEQYF

D: TRBD2
V: TRBV5-1
J: TRBJ2-2
length: 16
size: NA
DNA: TGCGCCAGCAGCTATGGACTAGCCTCGAACACCGGGGAGCTGTTTTTT
CDR3: CASSYGLASNTGELFF